The rows below give T cell receptor beta chains drawn from one sample of a study of regulatory T cells in long-lasting Graves disease. TCRdb fed the multiplex PCR reads into MiXCR, producing one record per CDR3 protein. The sample lists over 400,000 distinct CDR3 sequences, roughly 15% seen once, with 17% in the top ten. This sample was also put to use in a study of T cells in Graves' hyperthyroidism and ophthalmopathy.

The specimen was peripheral blood mononuclear cells (PBMCs), collected at new diagnosis, from a patient treated with antithyroid drugs. The receptors here all came from a woman aged 50 to 60 with Graves disease. Both conserved end residues are part of each CDR3. A D gene is named only where the DNA matches it firmly. The size of a clone is reported for some rows only, either as once, few or many, or as a class for expanded clones.

size	V	J	D	CDR3	DNA
NA	TRBV30	TRBJ2-2	NA	CAWSCVTNTGELFF	TGTGCCTGGAGCTGTGTCACGAACACCGGGGAGCTGTTTTTT
few	TRBV3-1	TRBJ1-2	NA	CASSHQGRSNYGYTF	TGTGCCAGCAGCCATCAGGGCCGATCTAACTATGGCTACACCTTC
NA	TRBV7-9	TRBJ1-6	NA	CASSLNLISGNNSPLHF	TGTGCCAGCAGCTTAAATTTGATATCGGGAAATAATTCACCCCTCCACTTT
NA	TRBV19	TRBJ1-2	NA	CASSYALPNYGYTF	TGTGCCAGTAGTTACGCCTTGCCTAACTATGGCTACACCTTC
many	TRBV2	TRBJ1-2	NA	CASTGYGYTF	TGTGCCAGCACCGGGTATGGCTACACCTTC
many	TRBV6-1	TRBJ2-7	TRBD2	CASTPRQREFSEQYF	TGTGCCAGCACTCCCCGACAGCGGGAGTTTAGCGAGCAGTACTTC
many	TRBV30	TRBJ1-2	TRBD1	CAWSVLTGGGYTF	TGTGCCTGGAGTGTCCTGACAGGGGGGGGCTACACCTTC
few	TRBV5-1	TRBJ2-5	NA	CASTPTRPETQYF	TGCGCCAGCACCCCGACTAGGCCAGAGACCCAGTACTTC
many	TRBV2	TRBJ1-3	TRBD1	CATQQQGGSGNTIYF	TGTGCCACCCAACAACAGGGGGGCTCAGGAAACACCATATATTTT
many	TRBV7-8	TRBJ2-2	TRBD2	CASSWGGQGELFF	TGTGCCAGCAGCTGGGGGGGTCAGGGGGAGCTGTTTTTT
NA	TRBV9	TRBJ2-2	TRBD2	CASSVGSSGMTGELFF	TGTGCCAGCAGCGTAGGGTCTAGCGGGATGACCGGGGAGCTGTTTTTT
NA	TRBV4-2	TRBJ2-1	NA	CASSQPQGNYNEQIF	TGTGCCAGCAGCCAGCCCCAGGGGAATTACAATGAGCAGATCTTC